This TCR beta chain was recorded in a study of response to subunit inactivated influenza vaccine. TCRdb used MiXCR to reprocess the RT-PCR reads, holding one entry per CDR3 protein. The sample carries about 570,000 distinct CDR3 sequences, roughly 12% recorded once. Worth noting for this clonotype: The junction departs from the called germline gene at one end, perhaps through a read error.

Separately, the same data were catalogued under a study of T cells expressing NK-cell markers. Per that paper: What made the TCR beta cDNA was 5'RACE template switching with UMIs.

The clonotype originates from a man in his forties or fifties who received an inactivated influenza vaccine. The specimen was PBMCs from blood, collected on the day of vaccination.

CDR3 region: CASSLSGGRAGELSF. CDR3 nucleotide sequence: TGCGCCAGCAGCTTGAGCGGGGGTCGCGCCGGGGAGCTGTCTTTT. The chain links TRBV5-1 to TRBJ2-2, with TRBD2 matching over 8 bases. CDR3 size: 15 residues. Germline V gives CDR1 SGHRS, CDR2 YFSETQ.